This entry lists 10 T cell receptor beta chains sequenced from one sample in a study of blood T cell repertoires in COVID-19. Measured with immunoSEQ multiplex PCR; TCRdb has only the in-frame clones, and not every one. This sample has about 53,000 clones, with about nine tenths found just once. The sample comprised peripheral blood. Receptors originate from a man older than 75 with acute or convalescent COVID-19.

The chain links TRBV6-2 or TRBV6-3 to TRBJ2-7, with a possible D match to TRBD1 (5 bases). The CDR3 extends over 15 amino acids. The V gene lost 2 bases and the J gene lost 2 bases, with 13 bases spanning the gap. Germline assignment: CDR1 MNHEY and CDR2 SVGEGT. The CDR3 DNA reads TGTGCCAGCAGTTACGGGGCTGGCAGCCCCTACGAGCAGTACTTC. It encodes CASSYGAGSPYEQYF.

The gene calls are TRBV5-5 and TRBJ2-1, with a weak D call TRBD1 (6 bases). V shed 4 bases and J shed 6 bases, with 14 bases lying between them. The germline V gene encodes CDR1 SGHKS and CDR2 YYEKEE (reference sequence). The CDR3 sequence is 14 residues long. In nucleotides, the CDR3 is TGTGCCAGCAGCGGGGGCCCATGGATCAATGAGCAGTTCTTC. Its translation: CASSGGPWINEQFF.

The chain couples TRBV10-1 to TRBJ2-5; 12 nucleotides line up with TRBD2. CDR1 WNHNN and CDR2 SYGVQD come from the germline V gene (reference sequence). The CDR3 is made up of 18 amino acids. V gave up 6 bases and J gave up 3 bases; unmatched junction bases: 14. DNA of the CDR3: TGCGCCAGCAGGTATAAGCGGCTAGCGGGGGGGACCGAAGAGACCCAGTACTTC. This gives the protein CASRYKRLAGGTEETQYF.

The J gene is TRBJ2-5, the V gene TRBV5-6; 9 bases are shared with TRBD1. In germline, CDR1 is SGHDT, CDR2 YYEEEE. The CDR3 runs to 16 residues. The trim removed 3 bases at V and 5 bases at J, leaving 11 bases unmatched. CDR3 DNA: TGTGCCAGCAGCTCCCTCCGGGACAGGGTAAGGGAGACCCAGTACTTC. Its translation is CASSSLRDRVRETQYF.

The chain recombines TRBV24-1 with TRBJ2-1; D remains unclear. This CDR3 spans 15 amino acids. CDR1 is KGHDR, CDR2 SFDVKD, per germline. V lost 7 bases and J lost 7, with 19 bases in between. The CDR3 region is CATSLTKSGRNEQFF. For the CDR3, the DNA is TGTGCCACCAGCCTTACTAAGTCGGGTCGTAATGAGCAGTTCTTC.

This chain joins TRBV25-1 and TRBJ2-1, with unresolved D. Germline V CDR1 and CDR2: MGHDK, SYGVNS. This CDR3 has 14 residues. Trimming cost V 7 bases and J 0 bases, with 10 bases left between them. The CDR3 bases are TGTGCCAGCAAGCTCGGTTCCTCCTACAATGAGCAGTTCTTC. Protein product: CASKLGSSYNEQFF.

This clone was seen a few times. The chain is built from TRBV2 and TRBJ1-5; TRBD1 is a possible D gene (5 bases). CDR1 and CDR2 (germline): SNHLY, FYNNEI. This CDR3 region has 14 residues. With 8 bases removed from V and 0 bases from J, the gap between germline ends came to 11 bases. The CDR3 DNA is TGTGCCAGCCAGACAGAAGCTAGCAATCAGCCCCAGCATTTT. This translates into CASQTEASNQPQHF.

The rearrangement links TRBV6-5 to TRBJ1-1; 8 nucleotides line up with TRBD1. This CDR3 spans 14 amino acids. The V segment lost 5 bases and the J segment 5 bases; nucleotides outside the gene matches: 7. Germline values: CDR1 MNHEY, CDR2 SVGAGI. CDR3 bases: TGTGCCAGCAGTAAGGACAGGGTCGGAACTGAAGCTTTCTTT. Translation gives CASSKDRVGTEAFF.

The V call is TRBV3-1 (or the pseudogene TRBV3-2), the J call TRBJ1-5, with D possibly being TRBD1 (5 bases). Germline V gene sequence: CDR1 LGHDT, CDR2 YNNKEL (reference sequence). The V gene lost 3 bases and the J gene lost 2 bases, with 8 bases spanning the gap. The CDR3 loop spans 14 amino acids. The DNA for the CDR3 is TGTGCCAGCAGCCACAGGGCTGGCAATCAGCCCCAGCATTTT. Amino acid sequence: CASSHRAGNQPQHF.

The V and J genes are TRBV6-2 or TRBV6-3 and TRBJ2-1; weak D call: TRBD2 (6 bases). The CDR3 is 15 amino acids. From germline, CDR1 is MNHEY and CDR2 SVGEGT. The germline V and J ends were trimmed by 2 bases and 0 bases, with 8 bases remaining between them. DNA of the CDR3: TGTGCCAGCAGTTACGTGGGACTCTCCTACAATGAGCAGTTCTTC. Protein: CASSYVGLSYNEQFF.